Listed below are T cell receptor beta chains from one sample, sequenced in a study of T-cell reconstitution after alpha-beta-depleted transplantation in children. One entry per CDR3 protein results from TCRdb running MiXCR on the PCR reads. Of about 980,000 distinct CDR3 sequences in the sample, 25% to 30% were seen once. Sample: PBMCs, mostly from graft donor cells, taken 360 days after TCRalphabeta/CD19-depleted stem cell transplant. These receptors all come from a boy in the first two years of life who had a stem cell transplant for SCID, so the T cells may come from the graft donor. CDR3s include the opening cysteine and the closing phenylalanine or tryptophan. Each record gives: J gene, clone size, D gene, V gene, CDR3 length, CDR3 protein, CDR3 DNA. The D gene is left open where the match is weak. Not all rows give a size; the values are once, few, many and, for expanded clones, a class.

>TRBJ2-3|few|TRBD2|TRBV7-2|18
CASSLALLAGGPPDTQYF
TGTGCCAGCAGCTTAGCCCTACTAGCGGGGGGGCCGCCAGATACGCAGTATTTT
>TRBJ1-2|.|TRBD1|TRBV29-1|14
CSVEDRGTGYGYTF
TGCAGCGTTGAAGATAGGGGGACAGGGTACGGCTACACCTTC
>TRBJ2-6|few|.|TRBV4-2|17
CASSQEGQPSGANVLTF
TGTGCCAGCAGCCAAGAGGGGCAGCCCTCTGGGGCCAACGTCCTGACTTTC
>TRBJ2-7|.|.|TRBV20-1|14
CSARDQGPFYEQYF
TGCAGTGCTAGAGATCAGGGTCCGTTCTACGAGCAGTACTTC
>TRBJ2-7|.|TRBD2|TRBV29-1|15
CSVAEGTSGGYEQYF
TGCAGCGTTGCCGAAGGGACTAGCGGGGGATACGAGCAGTACTTC
>TRBJ2-5|many|.|TRBV4-1|14
CASSQPGRKGTQYF
TGCGCCAGCAGCCAACCGGGACGCAAGGGGACCCAGTACTTC
>TRBJ2-3|.|TRBD2|TRBV11-2|14
CASPLRGVTDTQYF
TGTGCCAGCCCACTTCGGGGGGTCACAGATACGCAGTATTTT
>TRBJ1-2|.|.|TRBV6-2/TRBV6-3|13
CASSYSQGYGYTF
TGTGCCAGCAGTTACTCGCAGGGCTATGGCTACACCTTC
>TRBJ1-1|few|TRBD1|TRBV20-1|12
CSAQTGSTEAFF
TGCAGTGCCCAGACAGGGAGCACTGAAGCTTTCTTT
>TRBJ2-7|.|TRBD2|TRBV20-1|14
CSARRPGGSYEQYF
TGCAGTGCTAGACGTCCGGGGGGCTCCTACGAGCAGTACTTC
>TRBJ2-1|few|.|TRBV12-3/TRBV12-4|13
CASSSGTNNEQFF
TGTGCCAGCAGTTCGGGGACGAACAATGAGCAGTTCTTC
>TRBJ1-2|.|.|TRBV6-1|14
CASTRDPDLYGYTF
TGTGCCAGCACAAGGGACCCGGACCTATATGGCTACACCTTC
>TRBJ1-2|few|TRBD1|TRBV29-1|13
CSFRDRGTDGYTF
TGCAGCTTCCGGGACAGGGGAACGGATGGCTACACCTTC
>TRBJ2-7|few|TRBD1|TRBV10-3|14
CAIKGQGARNEQYF
TGTGCCATCAAGGGACAGGGGGCGAGGAACGAGCAGTACTTC
>TRBJ2-1|.|.|TRBV11-2|16
CASSLGGDSSYNEQFF
TGTGCCAGCAGCTTAGGCGGGGATAGCTCCTACAATGAGCAGTTCTTC
>TRBJ2-7|few|.|TRBV20-1|14
CSASYQGQLYEQYF
TGCAGTGCTAGTTACCAGGGGCAACTCTACGAGCAGTACTTC
>TRBJ2-3|.|TRBD1|TRBV6-1|15
CASSGRQGLTDTQYF
TGTGCCAGCTCTGGGCGACAGGGTTTGACAGATACGCAGTATTTT